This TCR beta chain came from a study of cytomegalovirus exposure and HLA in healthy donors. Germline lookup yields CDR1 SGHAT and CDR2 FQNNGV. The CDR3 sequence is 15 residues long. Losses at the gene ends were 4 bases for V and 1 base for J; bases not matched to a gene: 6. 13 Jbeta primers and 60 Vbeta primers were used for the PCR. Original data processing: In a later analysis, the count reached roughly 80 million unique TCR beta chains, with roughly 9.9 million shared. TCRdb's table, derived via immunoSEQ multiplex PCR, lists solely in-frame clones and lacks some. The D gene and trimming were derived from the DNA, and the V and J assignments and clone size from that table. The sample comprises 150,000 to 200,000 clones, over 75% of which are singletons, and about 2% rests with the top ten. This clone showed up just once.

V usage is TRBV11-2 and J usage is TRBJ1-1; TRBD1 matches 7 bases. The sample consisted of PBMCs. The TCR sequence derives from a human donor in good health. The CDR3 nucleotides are TGTGCCAGCAGCTATGACAGGGTTGGGAACACTGAAGCTTTCTTT. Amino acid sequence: CASSYDRVGNTEAFF. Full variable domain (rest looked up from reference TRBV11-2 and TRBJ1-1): EAGVAQSPRYKIIEKRQSVAFWCNPISGHATLYWYQQILGQGPKLLIQFQNNGVVDDSQLPKDRFSAERLKGVDSTLKIQPAKLEDSAVYLCASSYDRVGNTEAFFGQGTRLTVV.